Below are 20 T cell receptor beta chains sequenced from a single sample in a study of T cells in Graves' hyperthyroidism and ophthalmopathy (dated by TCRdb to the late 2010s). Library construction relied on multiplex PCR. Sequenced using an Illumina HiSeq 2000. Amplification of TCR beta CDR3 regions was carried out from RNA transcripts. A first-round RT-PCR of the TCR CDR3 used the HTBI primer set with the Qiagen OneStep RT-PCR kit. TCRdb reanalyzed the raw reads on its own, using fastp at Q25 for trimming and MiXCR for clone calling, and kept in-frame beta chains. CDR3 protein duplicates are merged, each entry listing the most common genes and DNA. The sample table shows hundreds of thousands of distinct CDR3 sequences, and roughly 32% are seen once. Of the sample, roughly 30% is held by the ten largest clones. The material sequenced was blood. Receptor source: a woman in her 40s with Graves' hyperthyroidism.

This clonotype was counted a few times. Here the CDR3 DNA reads TGTGCCAGTAGTCCAGGACAGGGGGCTAGCTATGGCTACACCTTC. Protein product: CASSPGQGASYGYTF. The V and J genes are TRBV19 and TRBJ1-2; 11 nucleotides line up with TRBD1. V shed 5 bases and J 4 bases; nucleotides not matched to a gene: 6. The CDR3 spans 15 residues. The germline V gene encodes CDR1 LNHDA and CDR2 SQIVND (reference sequence).

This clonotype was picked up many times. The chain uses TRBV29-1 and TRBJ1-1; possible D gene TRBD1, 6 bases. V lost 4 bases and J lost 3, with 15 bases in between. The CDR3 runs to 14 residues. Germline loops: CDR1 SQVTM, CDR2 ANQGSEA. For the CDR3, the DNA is TGCAGCGTTGGCGGGGAGGGGGTGGACACTGAAGCTTTCTTT. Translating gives CSVGGEGVDTEAFF. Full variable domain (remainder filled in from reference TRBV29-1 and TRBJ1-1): SAVISQKPSRDICQRGTSLTIQCQVDSQVTMMFWYRQQPGQSLTLIATANQGSEATYESGFVIDKFPISRPNLTFSTLTVSNMSPEDSSIYLCSVGGEGVDTEAFFGQGTRLTVV.

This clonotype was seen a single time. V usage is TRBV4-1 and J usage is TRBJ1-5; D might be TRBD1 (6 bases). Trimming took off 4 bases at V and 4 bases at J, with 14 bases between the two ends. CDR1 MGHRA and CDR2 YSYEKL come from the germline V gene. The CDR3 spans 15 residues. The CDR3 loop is CASSRDDRRNQPQHF. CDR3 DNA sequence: TGCGCCAGCAGCCGGGATGACAGGCGGAATCAGCCCCAGCATTTT.

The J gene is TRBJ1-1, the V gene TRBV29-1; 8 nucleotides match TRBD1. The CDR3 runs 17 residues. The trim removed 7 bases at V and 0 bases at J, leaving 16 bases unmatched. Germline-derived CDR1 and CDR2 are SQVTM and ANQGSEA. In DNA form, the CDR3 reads TGCAGCGGCTCACGTTTGGCTTGGACAGGGATGAACACTGAAGCTTTCTTT. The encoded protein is CSGSRLAWTGMNTEAFF.

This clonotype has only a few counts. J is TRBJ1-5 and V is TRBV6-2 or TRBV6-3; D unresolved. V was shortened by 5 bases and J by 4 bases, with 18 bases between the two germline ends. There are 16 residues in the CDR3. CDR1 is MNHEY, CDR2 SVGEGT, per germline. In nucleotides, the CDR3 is TGTGCCAGCAGTGTGGACCTCAGCCCTACAAATCAGCCCCAGCATTTT. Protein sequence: CASSVDLSPTNQPQHF.

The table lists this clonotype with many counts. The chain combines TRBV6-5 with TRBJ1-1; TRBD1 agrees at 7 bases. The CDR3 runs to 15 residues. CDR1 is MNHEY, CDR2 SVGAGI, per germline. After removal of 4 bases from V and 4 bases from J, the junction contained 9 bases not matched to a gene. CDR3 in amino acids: CASSSSTGTVTEAFF. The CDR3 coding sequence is TGTGCCAGCAGTTCATCGACAGGGACGGTCACTGAAGCTTTCTTT.

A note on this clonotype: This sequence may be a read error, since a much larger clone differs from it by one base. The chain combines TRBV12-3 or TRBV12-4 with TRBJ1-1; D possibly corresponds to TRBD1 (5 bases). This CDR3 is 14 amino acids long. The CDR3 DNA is TGTGCCAGCAGCACCACGGACACTAACACTGAAACTTTCTTT. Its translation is CASSTTDTNTETFF.

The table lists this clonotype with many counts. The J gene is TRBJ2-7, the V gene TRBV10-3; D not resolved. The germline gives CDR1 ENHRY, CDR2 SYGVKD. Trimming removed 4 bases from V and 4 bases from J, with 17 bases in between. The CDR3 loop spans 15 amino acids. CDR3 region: CAISGRSLLGYEQYF. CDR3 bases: TGTGCCATCAGTGGACGGTCACTTCTGGGGTACGAGCAGTACTTC.

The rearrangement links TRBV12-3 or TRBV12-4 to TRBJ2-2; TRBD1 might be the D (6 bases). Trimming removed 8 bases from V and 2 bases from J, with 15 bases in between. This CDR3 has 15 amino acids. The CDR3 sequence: CASGHRDTNTGELFF. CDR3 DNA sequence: TGTGCCAGCGGACACCGGGACACTAACACCGGGGAGCTGTTTTTT.

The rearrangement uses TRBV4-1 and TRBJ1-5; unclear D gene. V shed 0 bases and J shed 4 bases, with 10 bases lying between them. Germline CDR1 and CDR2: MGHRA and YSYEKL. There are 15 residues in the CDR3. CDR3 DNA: TGCGCCAGCAGCCAAGACTTGGATGTTAATCAGCCCCAGCATTTT. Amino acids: CASSQDLDVNQPQHF.

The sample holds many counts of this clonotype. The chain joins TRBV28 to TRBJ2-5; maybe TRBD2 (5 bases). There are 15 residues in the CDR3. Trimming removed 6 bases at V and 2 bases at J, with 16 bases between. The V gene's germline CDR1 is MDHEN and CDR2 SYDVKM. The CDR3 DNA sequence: TGTGCCAGCAGACGAGGAGGAGGCGTACAAGAGACCCAGTACTTC. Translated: CASRRGGGVQETQYF.

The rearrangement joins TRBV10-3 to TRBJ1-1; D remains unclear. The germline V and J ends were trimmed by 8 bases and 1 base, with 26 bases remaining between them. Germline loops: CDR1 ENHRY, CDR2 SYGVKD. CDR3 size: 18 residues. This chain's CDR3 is CAICSVNHPGRQNTEAFF. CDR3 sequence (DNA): TGTGCCATCTGCAGTGTCAATCACCCCGGACGGCAGAACACTGAAGCTTTCTTT.

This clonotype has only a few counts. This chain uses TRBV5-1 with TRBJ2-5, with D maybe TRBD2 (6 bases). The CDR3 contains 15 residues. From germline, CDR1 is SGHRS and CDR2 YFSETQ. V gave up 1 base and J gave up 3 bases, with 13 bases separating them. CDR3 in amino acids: CASSLNFRREETQYF. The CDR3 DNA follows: TGCGCCAGCAGCTTGAATTTCAGGAGGGAAGAGACCCAGTACTTC.

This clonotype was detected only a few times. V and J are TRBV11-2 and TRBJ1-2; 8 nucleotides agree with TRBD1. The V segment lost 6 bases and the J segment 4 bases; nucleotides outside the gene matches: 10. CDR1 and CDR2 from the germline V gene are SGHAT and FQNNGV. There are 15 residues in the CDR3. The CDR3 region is CASSSIYGQGYGYTF. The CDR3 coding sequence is TGTGCCAGCAGTTCTATCTACGGACAGGGCTATGGCTACACCTTC.

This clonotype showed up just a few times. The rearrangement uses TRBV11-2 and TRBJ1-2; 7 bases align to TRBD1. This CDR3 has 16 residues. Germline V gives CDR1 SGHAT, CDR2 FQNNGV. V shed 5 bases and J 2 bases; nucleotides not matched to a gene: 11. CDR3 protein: CASSLIRQGGNYGYTF. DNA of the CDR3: TGTGCCAGCAGCCTGATACGACAGGGAGGGAACTATGGCTACACCTTC.

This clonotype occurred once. Here the CDR3 DNA reads TGTGCCAGCAGCATGCTACTTACGACAGGCTTGAACACTGAAGCTTTCTTT. Its translation: CASSMLLTTGLNTEAFF. The V call is TRBV27, the J call TRBJ1-1, with D possibly being TRBD1 (6 bases). V dropped 6 bases and J dropped 0 bases, with 20 bases sitting between them. Germline values: CDR1 MNHEY, CDR2 SMNVEV (reference sequence). There are 17 residues in the CDR3.

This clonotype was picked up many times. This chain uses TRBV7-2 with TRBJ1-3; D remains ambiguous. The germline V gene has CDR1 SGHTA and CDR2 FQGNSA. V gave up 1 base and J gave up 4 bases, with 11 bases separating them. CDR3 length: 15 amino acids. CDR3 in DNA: TGTGCCAGCAGCTTAGTCGGGTCTGCCGGAAACACCATATATTTT. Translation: CASSLVGSAGNTIYF.

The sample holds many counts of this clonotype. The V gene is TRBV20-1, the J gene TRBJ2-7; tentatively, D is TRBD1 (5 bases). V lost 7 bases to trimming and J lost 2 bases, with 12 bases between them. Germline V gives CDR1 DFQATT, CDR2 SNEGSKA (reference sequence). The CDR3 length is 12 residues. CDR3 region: CSGRGSPYEQYF. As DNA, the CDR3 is TGCAGTGGAAGGGGAAGCCCCTACGAGCAGTACTTC.

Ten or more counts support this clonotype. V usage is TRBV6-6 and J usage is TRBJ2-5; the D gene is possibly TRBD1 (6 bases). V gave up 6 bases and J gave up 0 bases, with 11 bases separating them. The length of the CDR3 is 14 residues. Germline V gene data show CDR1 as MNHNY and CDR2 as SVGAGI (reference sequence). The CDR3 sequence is CASRSTGNQETQYF. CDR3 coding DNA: TGTGCCAGCAGATCGACAGGAAACCAAGAGACCCAGTACTTC.

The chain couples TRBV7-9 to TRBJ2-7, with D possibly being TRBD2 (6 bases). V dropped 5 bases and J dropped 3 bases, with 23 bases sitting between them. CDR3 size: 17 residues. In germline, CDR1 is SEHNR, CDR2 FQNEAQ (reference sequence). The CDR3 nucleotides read TGTGCCAGCAGCGACCGAATATCCGGGACTGCTAACTACGAGCAGTACTTC. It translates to CASSDRISGTANYEQYF.